Each of the 8 T cell receptor beta chains below was sequenced from the same sample in a study of identifying expanded T cells in peripheral blood. The table came from immunoSEQ multiplex PCR; TCRdb's copy has only in-frame clones and leaves some out. The table has 130,000 or so clones, around four fifths seen once. Sequencing was done on a sample of blood. These receptors all stem from a person aged 18 to 70 in good health.

This chain connects TRBV10-3 to TRBJ2-1, with TRBD1 matching over 9 bases. J was trimmed by 9 bases and V by 7 bases; bases with no gene match: 13. Germline V gene lookup returns CDR1 ENHRY and CDR2 SYGVKD. The CDR3 is made up of 15 amino acids. The CDR3 nucleotides are TGTGCCATCACTGAACAGGGGGCCACCCGCGGTGAGCAGTTCTTC. Its translation is CAITEQGATRGEQFF.

The chain combines TRBV2 with TRBJ2-5; D is unclear. Germline V gene data show CDR1 as SNHLY and CDR2 as FYNNEI. Trimming cost V 3 bases and J 3 bases, with 11 bases left between them. The CDR3 covers 14 residues. The CDR3 loop is CASSEGYFEETQYF. The CDR3 coding sequence is TGTGCCAGCAGTGAGGGTTATTTCGAAGAGACCCAGTACTTC.

The genes are TRBV19 and TRBJ2-1; D gene ambiguous. Trimming took 3 bases from V and 0 from J, leaving 9 bases between them. The CDR3 runs 15 residues. The germline V gene encodes CDR1 LNHDA and CDR2 SQIVND (reference sequence). The CDR3 nucleotides are TGTGCCAGTAGTATGTCGCCTAGCTCCTACAATGAGCAGTTCTTC. Its translation: CASSMSPSSYNEQFF.

V gene TRBV11-2 combines with J gene TRBJ1-1, with D perhaps matching TRBD1 (5 bases). This CDR3 spans 14 amino acids. The germline V and J ends were trimmed by 5 bases and 3 bases, with 13 bases remaining between them. Germline V gives CDR1 SGHAT, CDR2 FQNNGV. CDR3 DNA: TGTGCCAGCAGCATGGAGTGGGGGGACACTGAAGCTTTCTTT. Its protein product is CASSMEWGDTEAFF. Drawing the rest from reference TRBV11-2 and TRBJ1-1, the complete variable domain is EAGVAQSPRYKIIEKRQSVAFWCNPISGHATLYWYQQILGQGPKLLIQFQNNGVVDDSQLPKDRFSAERLKGVDSTLKIQPAKLEDSAVYLCASSMEWGDTEAFFGQGTRLTVV.

The chain carries TRBV11-2 and TRBJ1-5; D is possibly TRBD1 (6 bases). The germline gives CDR1 SGHAT, CDR2 FQNNGV. The CDR3 is 14 residues long. Trimming shortened V by 2 bases and J by 7 bases, and 12 bases separated the two germline ends. CDR3: CASSLSGGRQPQHF. CDR3 DNA: TGTGCCAGCAGCTTAAGCGGGGGGCGCCAGCCCCAGCATTTT.

The chain links TRBV30 to TRBJ1-5; D is unresolved. There are 13 residues in the CDR3. The V end was cut by 2 bases, the J end by 4 bases, with 9 bases between. Germline lookup yields CDR1 GTSNPN and CDR2 SVGIG (reference sequence). The CDR3 bases are TGTGCCTGGAGTACTACAGAGAATCAGCCCCAGCATTTT. It translates to CAWSTTENQPQHF.

The chain uses TRBV10-3 and TRBJ1-1, with D perhaps matching TRBD1 (5 bases). Germline V gene lookup returns CDR1 ENHRY and CDR2 SYGVKD. This CDR3 region has 14 residues. Deletions cut 2 bases from V and 4 bases from J, with 11 bases between. The CDR3, as DNA: TGTGCCATCAGTGAGCCTGGGACTAGCACTGAAGCTTTCTTT. This gives the protein CAISEPGTSTEAFF.

CDR3 DNA: TGTGCCATCAGTGCTGGCCTAGCGGGGGGAGAGACCCAGTACTTC. Residues: CAISAGLAGGETQYF. This chain links TRBV10-3 with TRBJ2-5; 11 bases line up with TRBD2. The CDR3 is 15 residues long. Germline CDR1 ENHRY, CDR2 SYGVKD. The trim removed 4 bases at V and 4 bases at J, leaving 5 bases unmatched.